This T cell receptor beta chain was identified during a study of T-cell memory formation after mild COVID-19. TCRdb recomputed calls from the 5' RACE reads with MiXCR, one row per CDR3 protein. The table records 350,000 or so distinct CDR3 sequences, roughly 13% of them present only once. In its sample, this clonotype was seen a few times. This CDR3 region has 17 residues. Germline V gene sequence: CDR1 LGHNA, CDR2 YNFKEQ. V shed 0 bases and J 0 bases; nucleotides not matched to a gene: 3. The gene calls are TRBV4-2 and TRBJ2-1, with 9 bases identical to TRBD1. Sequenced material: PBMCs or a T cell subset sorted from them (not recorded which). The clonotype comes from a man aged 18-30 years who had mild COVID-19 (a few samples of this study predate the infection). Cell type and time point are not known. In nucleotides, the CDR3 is TGTGCCAGCAGCCAAGAGACAGGGGGTGCCTCCTACAATGAGCAGTTCTTC. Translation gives CASSQETGGASYNEQFF.